This T cell receptor beta chain emerged from a study of shared clonotypes between healthy human individuals. As for the study in general: For every donor, three CD4 naive, three CD4 memory, two CD8 naive and one CD8 memory plates were used.

Study-wide findings and caveats: Some naive CD4 clonotypes, around 4.9%, turned up in common across four donors. Generation probabilities of non-shared clonotypes were lower (relative to those shared by all four donors).

Germline V gene lookup returns CDR1 ENHRY and CDR2 SYGVKD. This CDR3 contains 15 residues. V dropped 11 bases and J dropped 6; count of bases not matched to a gene: 17. As concerns this clone: Its specificity is unknown.

The deep-level immunoSEQ assay was used. Repertoires were generated with immunoSEQ multiplex PCR, while TCRdb's copy carries only in-frame clones and drops some. The repertoire has 2 million to 2.5 million clones, about 94% of them found once; the top ten carry 0.1% to 0.15%. The source is a man aged 18 to 29 in good health. The chain uses TRBV10-3 and TRBJ2-7; 9 positions match TRBD1. The sequenced sample was naive CD4+ T cells sorted from blood. The sample's subset: CD45RA+ positively selected. The CDR3: CAATSLQGATSEQYF. As DNA, the CDR3 is TGTGCCGCCACCTCTCTACAGGGGGCGACTAGCGAGCAGTACTTC.